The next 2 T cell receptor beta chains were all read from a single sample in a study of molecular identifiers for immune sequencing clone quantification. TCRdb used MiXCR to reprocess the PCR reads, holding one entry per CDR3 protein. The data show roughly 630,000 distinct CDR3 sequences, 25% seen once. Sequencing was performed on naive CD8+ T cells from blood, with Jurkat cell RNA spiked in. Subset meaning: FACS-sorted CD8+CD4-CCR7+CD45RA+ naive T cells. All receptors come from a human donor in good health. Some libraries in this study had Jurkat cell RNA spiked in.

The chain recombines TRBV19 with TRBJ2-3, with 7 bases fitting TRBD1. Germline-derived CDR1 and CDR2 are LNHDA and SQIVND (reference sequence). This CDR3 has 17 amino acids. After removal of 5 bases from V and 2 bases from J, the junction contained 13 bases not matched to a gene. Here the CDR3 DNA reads TGTGCCAGTAGTCCTTCCGGGACAGACGCTCTCACAGATACGCAGTATTTT. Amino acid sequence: CASSPSGTDALTDTQYF.

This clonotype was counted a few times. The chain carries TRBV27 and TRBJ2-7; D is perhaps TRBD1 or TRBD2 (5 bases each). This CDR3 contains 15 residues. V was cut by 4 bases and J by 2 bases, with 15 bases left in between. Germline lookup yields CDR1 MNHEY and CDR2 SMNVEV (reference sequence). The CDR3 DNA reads TGTGCCAGCAGTTCCCGCGGGCCAGGGCCCTACGAGCAGTACTTC. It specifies CASSSRGPGPYEQYF.